The T cell receptor beta chain under discussion was sequenced for a study of vaccination effects on CD4 cells after COVID-19. Overall study context: Participants completed two doses of the BNT162b2 or mRNA-1273 vaccine.

In germline, CDR1 is KGHDR, CDR2 SFDVKD. J lost 0 bases, V lost 8 bases, and 3 bases had no gene match. The CDR3 is made up of 14 amino acids. TCRdb's table, derived via immunoSEQ multiplex PCR, lists solely in-frame clones and lacks some. There are 45,000 to 65,000 clones in the sample; approximately 79% occur only once, and more than 2% lies in the top ten. Notes on this clone: Its target is not known.

Antigen-specific CD4+ T cell clonotypes were called by their expansion after viral peptide-pool culture in ViraFEST. Isolation of CD4+ T cells took place after 10 days of culture. The V call is TRBV24-1, the J call TRBJ1-5; TRBD1 agrees at 7 bases. The sample here was CD4+ T cells from PBMCs cultured with HCoV-229E spike peptides, taken before COVID-19 vaccination. This receptor was taken from a human donor who received a COVID-19 vaccine. In DNA, the CDR3 is TGTGCCACCATCCAGGGGGATAGCAATCAGCCCCAGCATTTT. Residues: CATIQGDSNQPQHF.